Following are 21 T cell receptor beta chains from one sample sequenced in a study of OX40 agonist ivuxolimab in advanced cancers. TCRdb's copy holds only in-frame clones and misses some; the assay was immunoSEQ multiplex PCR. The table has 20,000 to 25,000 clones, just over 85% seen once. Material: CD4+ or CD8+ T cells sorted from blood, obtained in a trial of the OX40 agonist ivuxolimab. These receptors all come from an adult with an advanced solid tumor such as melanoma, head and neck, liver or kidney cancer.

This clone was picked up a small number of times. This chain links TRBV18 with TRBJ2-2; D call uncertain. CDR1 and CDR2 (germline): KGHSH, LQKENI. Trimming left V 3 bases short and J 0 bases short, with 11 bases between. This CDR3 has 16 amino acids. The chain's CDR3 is CASSPVFKANTGELFF. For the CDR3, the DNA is TGTGCCAGCTCACCGGTCTTTAAGGCGAACACCGGGGAGCTGTTTTTT.

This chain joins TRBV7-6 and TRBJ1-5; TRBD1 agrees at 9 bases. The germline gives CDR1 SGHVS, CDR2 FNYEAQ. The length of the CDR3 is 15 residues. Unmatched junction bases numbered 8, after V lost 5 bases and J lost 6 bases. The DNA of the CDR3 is TGTGCCAGCAGCCCAACAGGGGGCCAGGGTCAGCCCCAGCATTTT. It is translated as CASSPTGGQGQPQHF.

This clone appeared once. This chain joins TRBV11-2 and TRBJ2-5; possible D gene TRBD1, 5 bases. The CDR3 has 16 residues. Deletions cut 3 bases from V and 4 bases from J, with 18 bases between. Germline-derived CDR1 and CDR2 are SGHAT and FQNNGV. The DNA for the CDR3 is TGTGCCAGCAGCTTCCCCCCTTTGGGAAGGGGAGAGACCCAGTACTTC. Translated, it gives CASSFPPLGRGETQYF.

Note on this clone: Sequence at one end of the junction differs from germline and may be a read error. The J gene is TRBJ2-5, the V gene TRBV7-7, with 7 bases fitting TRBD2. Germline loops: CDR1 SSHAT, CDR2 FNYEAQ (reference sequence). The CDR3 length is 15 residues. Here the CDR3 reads CASSFGLAVSETQYF. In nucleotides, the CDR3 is TGTGCTAGCAGCTTTGGGCTAGCGGTTTCGGAGACCCAGTACTTC.

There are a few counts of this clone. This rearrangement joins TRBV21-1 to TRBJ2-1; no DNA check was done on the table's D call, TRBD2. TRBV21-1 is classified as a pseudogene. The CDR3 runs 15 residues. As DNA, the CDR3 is TGTGCCAGCAGCAAAAGGGCTAGCGGAAATTATGAGCAGTTCTTC. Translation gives CASSKRASGNYEQFF.

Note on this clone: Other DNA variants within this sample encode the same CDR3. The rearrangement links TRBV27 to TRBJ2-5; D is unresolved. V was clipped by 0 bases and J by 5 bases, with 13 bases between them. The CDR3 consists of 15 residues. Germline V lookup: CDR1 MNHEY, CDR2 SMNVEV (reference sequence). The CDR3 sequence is CASSLSGGEQETQYF. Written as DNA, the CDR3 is TGTGCCAGCAGTTTATCGGGCGGAGAGCAGGAGACCCAGTACTTC.

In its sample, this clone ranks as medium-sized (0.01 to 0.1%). Here the CDR3 DNA reads TGTGCCAGCAGCCTCCCAGGGCGATCTCAGGGCTACACCTTC. Translation gives CASSLPGRSQGYTF. The chain combines TRBV28 with TRBJ1-2, with D possibly being TRBD1 (5 bases). The germline V gene has CDR1 MDHEN and CDR2 SYDVKM. CDR3 length: 14 amino acids. V was trimmed by 6 bases and J by 8 bases, leaving 19 bases between them.

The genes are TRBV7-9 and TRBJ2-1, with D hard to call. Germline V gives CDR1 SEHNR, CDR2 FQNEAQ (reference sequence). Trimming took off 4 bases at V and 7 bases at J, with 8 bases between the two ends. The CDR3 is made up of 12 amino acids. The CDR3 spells CASSSIWNEQFF. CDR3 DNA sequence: TGTGCCAGCAGCTCCATTTGGAATGAGCAGTTCTTC.

The CDR3 loop reads CASSSDSTGELFF. CDR3 sequence (DNA): TGTGCCAGCAGCTCCGATAGCACCGGGGAGCTGTTTTTT. The chain is built from TRBV11-3 and TRBJ2-2; D is uncertain. Per germline, CDR1 SGHNT and CDR2 YENEEA. Trimming removed 4 bases from V and 4 bases from J, with 7 bases in between. The length of the CDR3 is 13 residues.

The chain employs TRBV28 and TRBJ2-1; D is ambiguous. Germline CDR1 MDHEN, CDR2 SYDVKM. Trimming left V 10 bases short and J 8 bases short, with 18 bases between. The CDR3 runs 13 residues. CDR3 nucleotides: TGTGCCACTCGCGAAGTCGGCTTGCATGAGCAGTTCTTC. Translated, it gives CATREVGLHEQFF.

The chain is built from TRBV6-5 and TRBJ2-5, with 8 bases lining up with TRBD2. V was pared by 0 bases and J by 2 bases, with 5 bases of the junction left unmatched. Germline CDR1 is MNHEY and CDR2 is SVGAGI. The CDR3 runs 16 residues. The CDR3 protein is CASSYSSSGLQETQYF. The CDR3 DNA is TGTGCCAGCAGTTACTCTTCTAGCGGGTTACAAGAGACCCAGTACTTC.

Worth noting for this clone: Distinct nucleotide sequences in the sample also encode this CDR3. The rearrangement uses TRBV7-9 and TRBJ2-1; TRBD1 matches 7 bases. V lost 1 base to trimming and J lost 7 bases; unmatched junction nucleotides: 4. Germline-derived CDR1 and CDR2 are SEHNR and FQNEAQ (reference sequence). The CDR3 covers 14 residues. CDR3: CASSLGTGVNEQFF. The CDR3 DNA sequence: TGTGCCAGCAGCTTAGGGACAGGAGTAAATGAGCAGTTCTTC.

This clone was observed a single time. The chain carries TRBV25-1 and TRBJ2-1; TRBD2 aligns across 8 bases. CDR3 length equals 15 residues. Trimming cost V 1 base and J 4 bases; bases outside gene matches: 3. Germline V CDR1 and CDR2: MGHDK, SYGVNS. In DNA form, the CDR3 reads TGTGCCAGCAGTGAATGGGCTAGCGGGTACAATGAGCAGTTCTTC. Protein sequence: CASSEWASGYNEQFF.

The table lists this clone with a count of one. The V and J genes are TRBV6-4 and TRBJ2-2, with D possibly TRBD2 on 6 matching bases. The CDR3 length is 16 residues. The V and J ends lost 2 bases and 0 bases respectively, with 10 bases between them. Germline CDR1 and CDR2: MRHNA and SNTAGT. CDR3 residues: CASSDGGGTNTGELFF. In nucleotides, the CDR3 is TGTGCCAGCAGTGACGGAGGCGGGACGAACACCGGGGAGCTGTTTTTT.

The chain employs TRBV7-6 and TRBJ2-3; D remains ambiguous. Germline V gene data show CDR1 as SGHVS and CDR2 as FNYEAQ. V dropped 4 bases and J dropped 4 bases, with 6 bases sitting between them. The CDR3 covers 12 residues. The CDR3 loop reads CASSSGADTQYF. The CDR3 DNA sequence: TGTGCCAGCAGCTCGGGTGCAGATACGCAGTATTTT. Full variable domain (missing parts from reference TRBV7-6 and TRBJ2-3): GAGVSQSPRYKVTKRGQDVALRCDPISGHVSLYWYRQALGQGPEFLTYFNYEAQQDKSGLPNDRFSAERPEGSISTLTIQRTEQRDSAMYRCASSSGADTQYFGPGTRLTVL.

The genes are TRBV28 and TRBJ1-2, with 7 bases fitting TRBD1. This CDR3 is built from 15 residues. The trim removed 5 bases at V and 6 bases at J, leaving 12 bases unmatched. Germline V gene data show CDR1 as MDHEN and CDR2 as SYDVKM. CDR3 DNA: TGTGCCAGCAGTCTCCCTGGGGGAGGGGGCAATGGCTACACCTTC. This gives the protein CASSLPGGGGNGYTF.

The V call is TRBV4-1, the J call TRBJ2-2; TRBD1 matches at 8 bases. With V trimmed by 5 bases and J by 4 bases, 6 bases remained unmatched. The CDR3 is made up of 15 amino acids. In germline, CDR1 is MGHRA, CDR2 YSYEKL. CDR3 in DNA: TGCGCCAGCAGCTACCGGACAGGGACCACCGGGGAGCTGTTTTTT. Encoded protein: CASSYRTGTTGELFF.

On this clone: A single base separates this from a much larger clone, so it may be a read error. CDR3 sequence: CAISETRINQPQHF. The CDR3 DNA sequence: TGTGCCATCAGTGAGACCAGGATCAATCAGCCCCAGCATTTT. The chain has TRBV10-3 and TRBJ1-5; no firm D call. The length of the CDR3 is 14 residues. CDR1 and CDR2 from the germline V gene are ENHRY and SYGVKD. V gave up 2 bases and J gave up 3 bases, with 8 bases separating them.

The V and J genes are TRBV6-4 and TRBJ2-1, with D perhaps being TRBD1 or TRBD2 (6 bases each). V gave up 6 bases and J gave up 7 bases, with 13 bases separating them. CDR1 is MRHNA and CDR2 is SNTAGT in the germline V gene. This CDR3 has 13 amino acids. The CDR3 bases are TGTGCCAGCAGCGTCCGGGGGCAAAATGAGCAGTTCTTC. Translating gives CASSVRGQNEQFF.

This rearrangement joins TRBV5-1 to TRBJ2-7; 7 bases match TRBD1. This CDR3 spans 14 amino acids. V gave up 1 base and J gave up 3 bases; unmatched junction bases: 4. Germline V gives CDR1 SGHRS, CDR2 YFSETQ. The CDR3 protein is CASSLRQGNYEQYF. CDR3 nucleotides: TGCGCCAGCAGCTTGAGACAGGGCAACTACGAGCAGTACTTC.

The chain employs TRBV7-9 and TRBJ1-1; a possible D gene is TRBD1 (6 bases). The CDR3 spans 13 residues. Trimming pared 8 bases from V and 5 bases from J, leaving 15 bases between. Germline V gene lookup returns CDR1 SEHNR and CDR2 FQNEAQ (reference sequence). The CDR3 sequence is CASQQGKSTEAFF. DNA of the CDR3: TGTGCCAGCCAACAGGGAAAAAGTACTGAAGCTTTCTTT.